Below, 24 T cell receptor beta chains from the same sample are listed, as sequenced in a study of T cells after posttransplantation cyclophosphamide (dated by TCRdb to between 2015 and 2016). The intended sense of this specimen's treatment or condition label: high-dose cyclophosphamide on days +3 and +4 as single-agent GVHD prophylaxis. PTCy patients received busulfan and fludarabine conditioning, a related or unrelated marrow graft, and cyclophosphamide on days +3 and +4. The method was the immunoSEQ multiplex PCR assay. What TCRdb holds here is the immuneACCESS table cut down to in-frame rearrangements. Part of the clones is not present; checked against another copy, under half of the missing clones reflect an unresolved V gene, and the others are unexplained. For this sample, roughly 2,900 clones appear and none is a singleton. 15% to 20% of the sample rests with the top ten. This sample comprised PBMCs, obtained 30 days after allogeneic stem cell transplant with posttransplant cyclophosphamide. The receptors were sampled from a female patient in her 60s who received an allogeneic stem cell transplant from an unrelated donor, was CMV-positive, and had acute GVHD only. After a transplant, the graft donor may have provided part of the T cells.

This clone was counted at least ten times. This rearrangement joins TRBV5-1 to TRBJ2-1, with D unresolved. The length of the CDR3 is 15 residues. CDR1 and CDR2 (germline): SGHRS, YFSETQ. The V gene lost 0 bases and the J gene lost 4 bases, with 11 bases spanning the gap. In nucleotides, the CDR3 is TGCGCCAGCAGCTTGGCCATGTGGCAGTACAATGAGCAGTTCTTC. Protein product: CASSLAMWQYNEQFF. The full variable domain, with the rest looked up from reference TRBV5-1 and TRBJ2-1, is KAGVTQTPRYLIKTRGQQVTLSCSPISGHRSVSWYQQTPGQGLQFLFEYFSETQRNKGNFPGRFSGRQFSNSRSEMNVSTLELGDSALYLCASSLAMWQYNEQFFGPGTRLTVL.

This clone has a count of ten or more. The chain couples TRBV7-2 to TRBJ2-1, with a possible D match to TRBD1 (5 bases). Germline CDR1 is SGHTA and CDR2 is FQGNSA. V gave up 3 bases and J gave up 3 bases, with 9 bases separating them. The CDR3 loop spans 14 amino acids. This CDR3 is CASSLRQIYNEQFF. CDR3 coding DNA: TGTGCCAGCAGCTTGAGACAGATCTACAATGAGCAGTTCTTC.

In its sample, this clone is medium-sized (0.01 to 0.1%). The chain carries TRBV7-8 and TRBJ2-5; 10 positions agree with TRBD2. With 6 bases clipped from V and 2 bases from J, the junction kept 9 bases outside the gene matches. From germline, CDR1 is SGHVS and CDR2 FQNEAQ. CDR3 length: 16 residues. The CDR3 coding sequence is TGTGCCAGCAGTTCCCCACTAGCGGGGCCTCAAGAGACCCAGTACTTC. Translating gives CASSSPLAGPQETQYF.

Ten or more counts support this clone. J is TRBJ1-1 and V is TRBV7-2; TRBD1 aligns across 7 bases. This CDR3 region has 14 residues. The J segment lost 4 bases and the V segment lost 1 base, leaving 3 bases of the junction unmatched. The germline V gene encodes CDR1 SGHTA and CDR2 FQGNSA. DNA for the CDR3: TGTGCCAGCAGCTTAGACAGGGGTGTCACTGAAGCTTTCTTT. Residues: CASSLDRGVTEAFF.

This clone was seen at least ten times. The rearrangement joins TRBV6-1 to TRBJ2-7, with D possibly being TRBD1 (7 bases). V gave up 5 bases and J gave up 2 bases, with 16 bases separating them. The germline gives CDR1 MNHNS, CDR2 SASEGT. This CDR3 has 15 residues. CDR3 coding DNA: TGTGCCAGCAGTCCACAGGGGAGGAGACCCTACGAGCAGTACTTC. This gives the protein CASSPQGRRPYEQYF.

In its sample, this clone was seen many times. The chain recombines TRBV6-2 or TRBV6-3 with TRBJ2-3; 10 positions agree with TRBD2. The CDR3 is 14 amino acids. Germline V gene lookup returns CDR1 MNHEY and CDR2 SVGEGT. The V segment lost 10 bases and the J segment 3 bases; nucleotides outside the gene matches: 7. This chain's CDR3 is CATRLAGATDTQYF. CDR3 nucleotide sequence: TGTGCCACCCGGCTAGCGGGAGCGACAGATACGCAGTATTTT.

This clone was seen many times. This chain uses TRBV5-6 with TRBJ2-4, with a possible D match to TRBD2 (6 bases). The CDR3 runs to 13 residues. Germline V gives CDR1 SGHDT, CDR2 YYEEEE. Trimming removed 2 bases from V and 6 bases from J, with 9 bases in between. CDR3 sequence (DNA): TGTGCCAGCAGCTTAGGGACTCTAAACATTCAGTACTTC. Its translation is CASSLGTLNIQYF.

In its sample, this clone is large. The rearrangement joins TRBV27 to TRBJ1-1; D gene uncertain. The CDR3 has 16 amino acids. Trimming left V 5 bases short and J 6 bases short, with 22 bases between. Germline CDR1 is MNHEY and CDR2 is SMNVEV (reference sequence). In DNA form, the CDR3 reads TGTGCCAGCAGTGTTACAGTTCCGAGGATTGACGCTGAAGCTTTCTTT. Protein product: CASSVTVPRIDAEAFF.

In the case of this clone: Its ends do not fully match the called genes, so a read error is possible. This chain links TRBV4-2 with TRBJ2-1; possibly TRBD2 for D (7 bases). This CDR3 has 16 amino acids. The germline V gene encodes CDR1 LGHNA and CDR2 YNFKEQ. The CDR3 DNA reads TGTGCCAGCGGCCAAGTGGGGGGGGGCCCCTACAATGAGCAGTTCTTC. Its protein is CASGQVGGGPYNEQFF.

This clone has a handful of counts. A much larger clone differs by one base, so this may be a read error. V gene TRBV2 combines with J gene TRBJ2-2, with 9 bases aligning to TRBD2. CDR3 size: 15 residues. The germline gives CDR1 SNHLY, CDR2 FYNNEI. J was trimmed by 4 bases and V by 6 bases; bases with no gene match: 6. The CDR3 DNA sequence: TGTGCCAGCAGGGGCGGGGGGGGGTTCACCGGGGAGCTGTTTTTT. This encodes CASRGGGGFTGELFF.

This clone was seen ten or more times. V and J are TRBV6-5 and TRBJ2-1, with TRBD2 as a possible D gene (5 bases). The germline gives CDR1 MNHEY, CDR2 SVGAGI. This CDR3 spans 15 amino acids. V lost 2 bases to trimming and J lost 3 bases, with 11 bases between them. The CDR3 reads CASSYERRIYNEQFF. The DNA of the CDR3 is TGTGCCAGCAGTTACGAGCGGAGGATCTACAATGAGCAGTTCTTC.

By frequency in the sample, this clone is medium-sized (0.01 to 0.1%). The chain uses TRBV6-2 or TRBV6-3 and TRBJ2-1; D might be TRBD2 (5 bases). The CDR3 totals 13 residues. Trimming cost V 2 bases and J 9 bases, with 11 bases left between them. Looked up from germline, CDR1 is MNHEY and CDR2 is SVGEGT. The CDR3 sequence is CASSYRTWIEQFF. In nucleotides, the CDR3 is TGTGCCAGCAGTTACCGGACTTGGATTGAGCAGTTCTTC.

In this sample, this clone turned up many times. V gene TRBV12-5 combines with J gene TRBJ2-5, with 14 bases identical to TRBD2. From germline, CDR1 is LGHNT and CDR2 FRNRAP. The CDR3 covers 18 residues. V shed 7 bases and J 0 bases; nucleotides not matched to a gene: 10. The CDR3 DNA reads TGTGCTAGTGCCCTAAACCGACTAGCGGGGGGGTACCAAGAGACCCAGTACTTC. Translating it yields CASALNRLAGGYQETQYF. Supplemented by reference TRBV12-5 and TRBJ2-5, the full variable domain reads DARVTQTPRHKVTEMGQEVTMRCQPILGHNTVFWYRQTMMQGLELLAYFRNRAPLDDSGMPKDRFSAEMPDATLATLKIQPSEPRDSAVYFCASALNRLAGGYQETQYFGPGTRLLVL.

The chain couples TRBV15 to TRBJ1-6, with 9 bases aligning to TRBD1. CDR1 and CDR2 (germline): LNHNV, YYDKDF (reference sequence). V lost 4 bases to trimming and J lost 7 bases; unmatched junction nucleotides: 8. There are 16 residues in the CDR3. The DNA for the CDR3 is TGTGCCACCAGCAAGCTCCGGGACAGGGTCAATTCACCCCTCCACTTT. It translates to CATSKLRDRVNSPLHF.

This clone occurred many times. The V gene is TRBV19, the J gene TRBJ1-2; possible D gene TRBD1, 6 bases. The V gene's germline CDR1 is LNHDA and CDR2 SQIVND (reference sequence). The V and J ends lost 3 bases and 4 bases respectively, with 15 bases between them. The CDR3 consists of 15 residues. CDR3: CASSIRDMDVYGYTF. The CDR3 nucleotides are TGTGCCAGTAGTATTAGGGACATGGACGTCTATGGCTACACCTTC. Full variable domain (rest looked up from reference TRBV19 and TRBJ1-2): DGGITQSPKYLFRKEGQNVTLSCEQNLNHDAMYWYRQDPGQGLRLIYYSQIVNDFQKGDIAEGYSVSREKKESFPLTVTSAQKNPTAFYLCASSIRDMDVYGYTFGSGTRLTVV.

This clone is medium-sized in the sample. The rearrangement joins TRBV19 to TRBJ2-1; TRBD2 matches at 11 bases. The CDR3 runs to 15 residues. Germline V gene sequence: CDR1 LNHDA, CDR2 SQIVND (reference sequence). V lost 4 bases, J lost 4 bases, and 3 bases stayed unmatched. The CDR3 region has the DNA TGTGCCAGTAGTACCCGACTAGCGGGGTACAATGAGCAGTTCTTC. Translated: CASSTRLAGYNEQFF.

By proportion, this clone is medium-sized (0.01 to 0.1%). The rearrangement uses TRBV2 and TRBJ1-1; D unresolved. The germline CDR1 and CDR2 sequences are SNHLY and FYNNEI. V was clipped by 8 bases and J by 2 bases, with 9 bases between them. This CDR3 has 12 amino acids. As DNA, the CDR3 is TGTGCCAGCCCAGGATCTAACACTGAAGCTTTCTTT. This codes for CASPGSNTEAFF.

The chain links TRBV12-3 or TRBV12-4 to TRBJ2-3, with 8 bases fitting TRBD2. Germline trimming cut 6 bases from V and 4 bases from J; bases unmatched to any gene: 0. The CDR3 covers 12 residues. The CDR3 loop reads CASRAGADTQYF. The CDR3 bases are TGTGCCAGCAGAGCGGGGGCAGATACGCAGTATTTT.

This clone was detected ten times or more. The rearrangement joins TRBV12-3 or TRBV12-4 to TRBJ1-2; TRBD1 agrees at 7 bases. The CDR3 totals 16 residues. V was pared by 5 bases and J by 1 base, with 10 bases of the junction left unmatched. The CDR3: CASSPQGQALNYGYTF. The CDR3 DNA reads TGTGCCAGCAGTCCCCAAGGACAGGCCCTTAACTATGGCTACACCTTC.

This clone was picked up many times. The chain employs TRBV5-6 and TRBJ1-1; perhaps TRBD1 as D (5 bases). CDR1 is SGHDT, CDR2 YYEEEE, per germline. The CDR3 spans 13 residues. V was cut by 2 bases and J by 3 bases, with 8 bases left in between. DNA of the CDR3: TGTGCCAGCAGCTTAGGACATTACACTGAAGCTTTCTTT. It codes for CASSLGHYTEAFF.

This clone has at least ten counts. V is TRBV5-6 and J is TRBJ1-6, with 7 nucleotides matching TRBD1. Unmatched junction bases numbered 13, after V lost 4 bases and J lost 9 bases. The germline V gene encodes CDR1 SGHDT and CDR2 YYEEEE. The CDR3 spans 16 residues. CDR3: CASSPGTGVRGSPLHF. The CDR3 nucleotides read TGTGCCAGCAGCCCAGGAACAGGGGTTAGAGGTTCACCCCTCCACTTT.

In its sample, this clone was seen a few times. J is TRBJ1-6 and V is TRBV12-3 or TRBV12-4, with D possibly matching TRBD1 (6 bases). The CDR3 is 14 amino acids. Trimming took 2 bases from V and 12 from J, leaving 14 bases between them. DNA of the CDR3: TGTGCCAGCAGTTTAACGGGGACACAAGGACCCCTCCACTTT. Its protein product is CASSLTGTQGPLHF.

The V and J genes are TRBV27 and TRBJ2-3, with TRBD1 identical over 10 bases. J was trimmed by 4 bases and V by 5 bases; bases with no gene match: 15. Germline V gene data show CDR1 as MNHEY and CDR2 as SMNVEV (reference sequence). This CDR3 contains 18 residues. The CDR3 reads CASSLGTGAFQIADTQYF. In DNA, the CDR3 is TGTGCCAGCAGTCTTGGGACAGGGGCATTCCAAATAGCAGATACGCAGTATTTT.

In its sample, this clone was seen many times. CDR3 in DNA: TGCGCCAGCAGCCAAGTTGACAGTTACTACGAGCAGTACTTC. It yields the protein CASSQVDSYYEQYF. The J gene is TRBJ2-7, the V gene TRBV4-3; TRBD1 is a possible D gene (5 bases). This CDR3 comprises 14 residues. V lost 1 base and J lost 3, with 10 bases in between. The germline gives CDR1 LGHNA, CDR2 YSLEER.